One TCR beta chain is described in this entry. This entry is derived from a study of PD-1 and CTLA-4 blockade in melanoma. Here immunoSEQ multiplex PCR was the method, and the copy in TCRdb shows in-frame clones only, minus some. The sample shows fewer than 35,000 clones, about 87% of them seen only once. The ends were cut back, 6 bases at V and 2 bases at J, with 2 bases in the middle. CDR3 length: 11 residues. The germline gives CDR1 MNHEY, CDR2 SMNVEV (reference sequence). The source of this sequence is a human donor with melanoma. The V gene is TRBV27, the J gene TRBJ2-1; D is unclear. The sample consisted of CD8+ T cells from peripheral blood, taken from a patient given anti-PD-1 treatment. The CDR3 region is CASSAYNEQFF. The CDR3 DNA follows: TGTGCCAGCAGCGCCTACAATGAGCAGTTCTTC.